This T cell receptor beta chain is drawn from a study of T cells after yellow fever vaccination. V trimming: 5 bases; J trimming: 0 bases; junction bases outside the gene matches: 11. CDR1 and CDR2 (germline): SGHAT, FQNNGV. The CDR3 contains 18 residues. This clonotype was seen at least ten times. In TCRdb, the 5' RACE reads were re-called with MiXCR into one record per CDR3 protein. The table has about 360,000 distinct CDR3 sequences, 6.2% seen once. Sequenced material: PBMCs, taken 5 days after the yellow fever booster vaccination. The gene calls are TRBV11-2 and TRBJ2-1; 9 bases fit TRBD1. The sequence was collected from a man aged 25 to 40 who received the YFV17D yellow fever vaccine. The CDR3 reads CASSLGQGFTSSYNEQFF. The CDR3, as DNA: TGTGCCAGCAGCCTGGGACAGGGATTTACTAGCTCCTACAATGAGCAGTTCTTC.